This T cell receptor beta chain originates from a study of blood T cell repertoires in COVID-19. The overall study: T cells, B-cell-depleted T cells, or PBMCs supplied cDNA or gDNA.

The CDR3 loop spans 14 amino acids. Per germline, CDR1 GTSNPN and CDR2 SVGIG (reference sequence). V lost 5 bases and J 4 bases, leaving 15 bases between the germline ends. In the authors' methods: Amplifying reference gene primers gave estimates of nucleated cell counts. Produced via immunoSEQ multiplex PCR; TCRdb's table is partial and in-frame only. V and J calls and clone size are given by that table; D and trimming were obtained from the DNA. This table has roughly 23,000 clones, roughly 89% appearing once. V gene TRBV30 combines with J gene TRBJ1-5; D might be TRBD1 (6 bases). This clonotype originated in a man aged 70 or older with COVID-19, enrolled during active disease. The sequenced sample consisted of peripheral blood. CDR3 sequence: CAWSFQGLNQPQHF. CDR3 nucleotide sequence: TGTGCCTGGTCCTTTCAGGGGCTAAATCAGCCCCAGCATTTT.